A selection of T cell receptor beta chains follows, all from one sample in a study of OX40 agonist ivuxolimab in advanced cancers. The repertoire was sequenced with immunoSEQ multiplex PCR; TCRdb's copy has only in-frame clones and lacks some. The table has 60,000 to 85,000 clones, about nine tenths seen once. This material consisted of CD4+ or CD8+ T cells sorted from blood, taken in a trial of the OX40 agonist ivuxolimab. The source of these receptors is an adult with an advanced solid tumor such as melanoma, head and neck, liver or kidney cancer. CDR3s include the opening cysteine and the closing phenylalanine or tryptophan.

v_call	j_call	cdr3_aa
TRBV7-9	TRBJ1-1	CASSLVVGRRNTEAFF
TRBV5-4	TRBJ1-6	CASSLFGVFTLHF
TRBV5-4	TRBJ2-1	CASSLSGLAGGRAYNEQFF
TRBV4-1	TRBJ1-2	CASSPGDTGNYGYTF
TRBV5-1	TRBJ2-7	CASSLGTGGPHEQYF
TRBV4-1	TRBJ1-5	CASSQGPRAGGRFNQPQHF
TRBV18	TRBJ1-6	CASSPLEGGNSPLHF
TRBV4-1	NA	CASSQETSGSYYEQYF
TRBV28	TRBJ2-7	CASSQLPPQYEQYF
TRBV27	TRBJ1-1	CASSLGGTQKKEAFF
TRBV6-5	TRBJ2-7	CASSYYGTEGYEQYF
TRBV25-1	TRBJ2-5	CASSVWETQYF
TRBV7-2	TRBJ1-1	CASASGSNTEAFF
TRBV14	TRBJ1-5	CASSQPNQPQHF
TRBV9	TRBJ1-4	CASSVYKEGEKLFF
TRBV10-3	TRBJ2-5	CAISESKGGPETQYF
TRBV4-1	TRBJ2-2	CASSQAAGGVTGELFF
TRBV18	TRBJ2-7	CASSPPGPTNEQYF
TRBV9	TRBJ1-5	CASSRTGLKGQPQHF
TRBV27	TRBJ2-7	CASSFSGAEQYF
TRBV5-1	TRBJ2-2	CASSPGQPNTGELFF
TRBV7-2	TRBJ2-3	CASSARRGSGADTQYF
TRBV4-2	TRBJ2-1	CASSQRIAGGVNEQFF
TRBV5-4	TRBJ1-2	CASTKGAFGYTF
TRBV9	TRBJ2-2	CASSVEGSGRRNTGELFF
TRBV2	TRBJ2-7	CASTPDRTSYEQYF
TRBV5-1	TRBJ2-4	CASSMDPGQLNIQYF